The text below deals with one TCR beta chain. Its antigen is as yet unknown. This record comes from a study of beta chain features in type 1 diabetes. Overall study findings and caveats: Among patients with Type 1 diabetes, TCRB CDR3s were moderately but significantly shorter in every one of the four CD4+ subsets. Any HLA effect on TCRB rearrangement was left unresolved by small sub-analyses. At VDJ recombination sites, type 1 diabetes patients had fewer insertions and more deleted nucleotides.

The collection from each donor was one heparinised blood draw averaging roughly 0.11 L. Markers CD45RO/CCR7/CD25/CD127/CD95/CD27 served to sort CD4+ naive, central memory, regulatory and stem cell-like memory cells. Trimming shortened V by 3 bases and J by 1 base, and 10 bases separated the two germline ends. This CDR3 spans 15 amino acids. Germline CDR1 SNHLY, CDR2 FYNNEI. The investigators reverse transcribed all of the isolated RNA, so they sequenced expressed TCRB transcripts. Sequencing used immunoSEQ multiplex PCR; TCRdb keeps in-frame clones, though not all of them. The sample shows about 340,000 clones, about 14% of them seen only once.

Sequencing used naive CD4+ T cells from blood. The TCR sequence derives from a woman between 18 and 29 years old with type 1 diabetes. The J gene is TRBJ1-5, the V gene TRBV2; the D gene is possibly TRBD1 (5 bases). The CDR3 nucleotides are TGTGCCAGCAGTGACGGACAAACGAGCAATCAGCCCCAGCATTTT. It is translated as CASSDGQTSNQPQHF.